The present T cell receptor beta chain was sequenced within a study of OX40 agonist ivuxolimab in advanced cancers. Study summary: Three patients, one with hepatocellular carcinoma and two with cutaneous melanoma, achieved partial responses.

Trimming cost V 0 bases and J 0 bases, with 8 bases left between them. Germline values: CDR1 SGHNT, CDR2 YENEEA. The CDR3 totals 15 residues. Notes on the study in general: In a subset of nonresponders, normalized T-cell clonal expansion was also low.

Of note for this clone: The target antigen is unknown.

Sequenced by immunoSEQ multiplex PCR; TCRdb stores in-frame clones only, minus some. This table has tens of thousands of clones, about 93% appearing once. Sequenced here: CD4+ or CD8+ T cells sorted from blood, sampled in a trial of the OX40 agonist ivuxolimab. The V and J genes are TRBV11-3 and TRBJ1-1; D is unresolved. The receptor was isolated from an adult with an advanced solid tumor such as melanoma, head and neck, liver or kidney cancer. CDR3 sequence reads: CASSLDASMNTEAFF. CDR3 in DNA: TGTGCCAGCAGCTTAGATGCGTCCATGAACACTGAAGCTTTCTTT.